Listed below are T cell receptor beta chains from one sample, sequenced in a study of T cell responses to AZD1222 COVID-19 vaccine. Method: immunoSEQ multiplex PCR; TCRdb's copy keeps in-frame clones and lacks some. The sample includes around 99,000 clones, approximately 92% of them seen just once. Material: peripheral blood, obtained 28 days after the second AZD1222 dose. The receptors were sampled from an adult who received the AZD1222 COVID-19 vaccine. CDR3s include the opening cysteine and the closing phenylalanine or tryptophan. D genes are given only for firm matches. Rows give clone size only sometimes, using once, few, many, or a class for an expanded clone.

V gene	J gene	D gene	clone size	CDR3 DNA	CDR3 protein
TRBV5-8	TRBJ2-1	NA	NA	TGTGCCAGCAGCTTGGATTCCTGGGGTGGTGAGCAGTTCTTC	CASSLDSWGGEQFF
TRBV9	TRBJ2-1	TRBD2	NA	TGTGCCAGCAGCGTAGGGGGAGGGGACAGGGTTACTAGCGGGAGGGACAATGAGCAGTTCTTC	CASSVGGGDRVTSGRDNEQFF
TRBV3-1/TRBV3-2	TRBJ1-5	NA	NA	TGTGCCAGCAGCCAAGCTCCCCGGACGGATAGCAATCAGCCCCAGCATTTT	CASSQAPRTDSNQPQHF
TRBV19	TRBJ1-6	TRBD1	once	TGTGCCAGTAGTATCGGGACAGCCTTCCACGAACCCCTCCACTTT	CASSIGTAFHEPLHF
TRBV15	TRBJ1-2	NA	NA	TGTGCCACCAGCAGAGATTTTGAAGTTACTAACTATGGCTACACCTTC	CATSRDFEVTNYGYTF
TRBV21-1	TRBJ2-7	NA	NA	TGTGCCAGCATCCTAGCGGAGGAACCCTACGAGCAGTACTTC	CASILAEEPYEQYF
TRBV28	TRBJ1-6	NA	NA	TGTGCCAGCAGTTTGAAGGGTGTTTTTTCACCCCTCCACTTT	CASSLKGVFSPLHF
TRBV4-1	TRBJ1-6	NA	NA	TGCGCCAGCAGCTCAGGGTTTCTTAATTCACCCCTCCACTTT	CASSSGFLNSPLHF
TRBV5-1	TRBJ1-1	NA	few	TGCGCCAGCAGCTTGTCTCTACAGGGTGTCACTGAAGCTTTCTTT	CASSLSLQGVTEAFF
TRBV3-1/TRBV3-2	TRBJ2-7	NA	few	TGTGCCAGCAGCCAAGAGACGTCAGGTAACGAGCAGTACTTC	CASSQETSGNEQYF
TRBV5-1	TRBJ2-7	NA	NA	TGCGCCAGCAGCTTGACCCTCTACGAGCAGTACTTC	CASSLTLYEQYF
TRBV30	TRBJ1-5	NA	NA	TGTGCCTGGAGTTTAGGGGGGGGACAGCCCCAGCATTTT	CAWSLGGGQPQHF
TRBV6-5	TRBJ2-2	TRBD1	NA	TGTGCCAGCAGAGACAGGGGGCGCACCGGGGAGCTGTTTTTT	CASRDRGRTGELFF
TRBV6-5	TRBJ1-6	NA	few	TGTGCCAGCAGTTATGGTGCAGTCTTTTATAATTCACCCCTCCACTTT	CASSYGAVFYNSPLHF
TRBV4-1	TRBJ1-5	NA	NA	TGCGCCAGCAGCCAAGACAGGGTGGATCAGCCCCAGCATTTT	CASSQDRVDQPQHF
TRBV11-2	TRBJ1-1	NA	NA	TGTGCCAGCAGCCAACAGAGTAACACTGAAGCTTTCTTT	CASSQQSNTEAFF
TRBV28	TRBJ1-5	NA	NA	TGTGCCAGCAGAGGCGGGGAGGTGAGCAATCAGCCCCAGCATTTT	CASRGGEVSNQPQHF